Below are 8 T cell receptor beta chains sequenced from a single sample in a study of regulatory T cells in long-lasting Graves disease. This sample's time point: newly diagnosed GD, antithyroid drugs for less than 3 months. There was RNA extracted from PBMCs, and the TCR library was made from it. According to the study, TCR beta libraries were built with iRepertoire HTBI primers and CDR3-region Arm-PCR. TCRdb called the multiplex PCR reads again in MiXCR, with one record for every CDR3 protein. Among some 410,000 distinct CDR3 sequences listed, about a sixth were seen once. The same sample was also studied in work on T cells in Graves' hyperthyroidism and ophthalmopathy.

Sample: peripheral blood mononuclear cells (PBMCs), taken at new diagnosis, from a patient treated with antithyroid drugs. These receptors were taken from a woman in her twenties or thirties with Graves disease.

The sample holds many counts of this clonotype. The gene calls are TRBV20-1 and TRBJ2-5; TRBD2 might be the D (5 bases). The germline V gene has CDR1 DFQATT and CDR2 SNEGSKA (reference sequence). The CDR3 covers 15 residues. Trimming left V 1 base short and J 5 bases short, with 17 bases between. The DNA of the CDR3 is TGCAGTGCTAGAGTAGAGGGCCGCGCACCGGAGACCCAGTACTTC. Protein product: CSARVEGRAPETQYF.

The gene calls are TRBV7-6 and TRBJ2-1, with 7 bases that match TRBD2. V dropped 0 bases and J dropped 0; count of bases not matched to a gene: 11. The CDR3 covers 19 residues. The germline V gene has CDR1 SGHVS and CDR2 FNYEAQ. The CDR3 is CASSLAPAGSPSSYNEQFF. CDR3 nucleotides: TGTGCCAGCAGCTTAGCGCCAGCGGGATCTCCCAGCTCCTACAATGAGCAGTTCTTC.

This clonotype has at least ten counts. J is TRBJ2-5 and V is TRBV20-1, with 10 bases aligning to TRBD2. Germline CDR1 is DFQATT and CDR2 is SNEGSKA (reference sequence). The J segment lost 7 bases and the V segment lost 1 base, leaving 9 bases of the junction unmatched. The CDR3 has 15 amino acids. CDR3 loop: CSARAPSGGSGTQYF. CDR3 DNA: TGCAGTGCTAGAGCCCCTAGCGGGGGATCGGGGACCCAGTACTTC.

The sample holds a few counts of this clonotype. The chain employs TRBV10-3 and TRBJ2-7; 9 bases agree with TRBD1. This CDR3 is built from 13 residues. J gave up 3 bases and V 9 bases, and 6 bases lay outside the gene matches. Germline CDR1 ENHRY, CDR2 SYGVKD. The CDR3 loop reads CAMGQGKNYEQYF. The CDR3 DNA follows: TGTGCCATGGGACAGGGAAAAAACTACGAGCAGTACTTC.

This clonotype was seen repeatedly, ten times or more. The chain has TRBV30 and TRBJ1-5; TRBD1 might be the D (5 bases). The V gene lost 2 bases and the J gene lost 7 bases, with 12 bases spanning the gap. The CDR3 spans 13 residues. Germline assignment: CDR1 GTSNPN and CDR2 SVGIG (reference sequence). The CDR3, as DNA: TGTGCCTGGAGTAAACAGGCCGGGCAGCCCCAGCATTTT. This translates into CAWSKQAGQPQHF. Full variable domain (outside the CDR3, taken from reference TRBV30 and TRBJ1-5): SQTIHQWPATLVQPVGSPLSLECTVEGTSNPNLYWYRQAAGRGLQLLFYSVGIGQISSEVPQNLSASRPQDRQFILSSKKLLLSDSGFYLCAWSKQAGQPQHFGDGTRLSIL.

The DNA of the CDR3 is TGTGCCAGCAGTGAATCCGGGTTGGGCCTGGGTCAGCCCCAGCATTTT. It is translated as CASSESGLGLGQPQHF. V usage is TRBV2 and J usage is TRBJ1-5; D call uncertain. Germline V CDR1 and CDR2: SNHLY, FYNNEI. The CDR3 loop spans 16 amino acids. The V gene lost 2 bases and the J gene lost 6 bases, with 17 bases spanning the gap.

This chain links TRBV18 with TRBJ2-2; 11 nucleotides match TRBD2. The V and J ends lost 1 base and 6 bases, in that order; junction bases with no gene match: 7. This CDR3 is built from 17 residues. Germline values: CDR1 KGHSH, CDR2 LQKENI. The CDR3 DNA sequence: TGTGCCAGCTCACCACTGACTAGCGGGAAACAGGCCGGGGAGCTGTTTTTT. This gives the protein CASSPLTSGKQAGELFF.

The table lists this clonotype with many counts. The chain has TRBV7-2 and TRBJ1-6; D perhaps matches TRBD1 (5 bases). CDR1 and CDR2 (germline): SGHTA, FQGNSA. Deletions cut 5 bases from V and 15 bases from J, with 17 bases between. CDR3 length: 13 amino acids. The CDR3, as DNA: TGTGCCAGCAGCCAAAATAAAGAGGGACGCCTCCACTTT. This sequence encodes CASSQNKEGRLHF.